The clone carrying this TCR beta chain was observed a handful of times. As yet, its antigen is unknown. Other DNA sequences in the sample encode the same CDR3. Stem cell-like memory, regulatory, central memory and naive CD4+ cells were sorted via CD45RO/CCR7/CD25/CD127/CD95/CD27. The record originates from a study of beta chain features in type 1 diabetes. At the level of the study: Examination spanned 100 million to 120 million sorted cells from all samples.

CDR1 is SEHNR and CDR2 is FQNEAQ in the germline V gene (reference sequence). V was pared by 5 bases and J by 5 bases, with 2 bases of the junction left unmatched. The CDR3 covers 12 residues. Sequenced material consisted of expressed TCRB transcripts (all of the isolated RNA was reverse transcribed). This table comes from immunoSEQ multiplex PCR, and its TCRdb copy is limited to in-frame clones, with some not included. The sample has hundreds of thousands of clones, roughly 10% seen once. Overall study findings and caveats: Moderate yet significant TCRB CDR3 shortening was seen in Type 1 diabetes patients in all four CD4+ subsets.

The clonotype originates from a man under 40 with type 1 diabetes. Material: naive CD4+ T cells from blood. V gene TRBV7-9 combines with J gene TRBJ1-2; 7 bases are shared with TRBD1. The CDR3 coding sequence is TGTGCCAGCAGCCTGGGACAGTATGGCTACACCTTC. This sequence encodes CASSLGQYGYTF.